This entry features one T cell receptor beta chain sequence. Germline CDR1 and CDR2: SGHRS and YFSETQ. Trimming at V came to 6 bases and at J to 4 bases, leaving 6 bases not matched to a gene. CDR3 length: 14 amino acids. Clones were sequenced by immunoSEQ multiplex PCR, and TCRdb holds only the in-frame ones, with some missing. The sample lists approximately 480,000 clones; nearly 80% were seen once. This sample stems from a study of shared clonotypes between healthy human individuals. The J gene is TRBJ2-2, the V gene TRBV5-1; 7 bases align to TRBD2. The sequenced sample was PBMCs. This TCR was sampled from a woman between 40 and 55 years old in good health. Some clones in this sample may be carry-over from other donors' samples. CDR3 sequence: CASTTSIGTGELFF. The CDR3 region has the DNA TGCGCCAGCACGACTAGCATCGGCACCGGGGAGCTGTTTTTT. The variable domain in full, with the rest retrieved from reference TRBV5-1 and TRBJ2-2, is KAGVTQTPRYLIKTRGQQVTLSCSPISGHRSVSWYQQTPGQGLQFLFEYFSETQRNKGNFPGRFSGRQFSNSRSEMNVSTLELGDSALYLCASTTSIGTGELFFGEGSRLTVL.